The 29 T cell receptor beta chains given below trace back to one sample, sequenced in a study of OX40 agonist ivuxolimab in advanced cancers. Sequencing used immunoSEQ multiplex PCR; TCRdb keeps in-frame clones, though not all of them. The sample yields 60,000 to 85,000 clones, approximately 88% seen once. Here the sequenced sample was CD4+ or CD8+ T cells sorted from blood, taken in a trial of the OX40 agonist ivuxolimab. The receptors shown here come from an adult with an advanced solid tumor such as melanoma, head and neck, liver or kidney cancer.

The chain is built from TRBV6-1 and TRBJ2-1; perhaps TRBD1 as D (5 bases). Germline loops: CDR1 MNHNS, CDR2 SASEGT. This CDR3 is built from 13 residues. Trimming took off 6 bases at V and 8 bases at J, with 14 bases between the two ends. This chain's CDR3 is CASSKTESDEQFF. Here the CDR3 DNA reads TGTGCCAGCAGCAAGACAGAATCCGATGAGCAGTTCTTC.

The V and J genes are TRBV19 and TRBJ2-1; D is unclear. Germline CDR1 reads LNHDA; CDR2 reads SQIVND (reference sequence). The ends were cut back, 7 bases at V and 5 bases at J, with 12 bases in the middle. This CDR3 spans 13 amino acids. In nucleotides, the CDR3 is TGTGCCAGTATGGTCGACCCTGACAATGAGCAGTTCTTC. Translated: CASMVDPDNEQFF.

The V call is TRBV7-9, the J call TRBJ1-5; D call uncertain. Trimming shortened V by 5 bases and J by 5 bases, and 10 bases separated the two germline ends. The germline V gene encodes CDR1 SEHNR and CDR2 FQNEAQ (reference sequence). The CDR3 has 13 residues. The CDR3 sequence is CASSPDGDQPQHF. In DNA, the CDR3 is TGTGCCAGCAGCCCGGACGGTGATCAGCCCCAGCATTTT.

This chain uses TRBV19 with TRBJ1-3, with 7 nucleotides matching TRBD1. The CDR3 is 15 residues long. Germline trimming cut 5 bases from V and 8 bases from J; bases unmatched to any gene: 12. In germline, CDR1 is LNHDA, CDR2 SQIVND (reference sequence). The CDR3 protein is CASSVWGQNSHTIYF. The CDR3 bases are TGTGCCAGTAGTGTATGGGGACAGAATTCGCACACCATATATTTT.

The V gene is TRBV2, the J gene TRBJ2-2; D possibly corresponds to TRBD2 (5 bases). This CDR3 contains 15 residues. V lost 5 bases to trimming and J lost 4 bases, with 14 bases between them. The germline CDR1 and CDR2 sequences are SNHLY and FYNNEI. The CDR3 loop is CASSPRTEGTGELFF. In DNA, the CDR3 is TGTGCCAGCAGTCCCCGGACCGAGGGCACCGGGGAGCTGTTTTTT.

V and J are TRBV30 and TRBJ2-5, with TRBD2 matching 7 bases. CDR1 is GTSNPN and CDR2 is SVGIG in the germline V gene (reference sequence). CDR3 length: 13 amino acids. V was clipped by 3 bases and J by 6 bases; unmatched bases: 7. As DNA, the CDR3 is TGTGCCTGGAGAGGCGGGAGTTTCAAGACCCAGTACTTC. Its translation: CAWRGGSFKTQYF.

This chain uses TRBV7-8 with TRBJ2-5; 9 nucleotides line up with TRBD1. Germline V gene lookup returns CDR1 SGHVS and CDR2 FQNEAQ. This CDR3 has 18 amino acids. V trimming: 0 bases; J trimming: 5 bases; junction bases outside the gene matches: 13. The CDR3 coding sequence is TGTGCCAGCAGCTTAGCGACAGGACAGGGGACGGTCAGGGAGACCCAGTACTTC. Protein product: CASSLATGQGTVRETQYF.

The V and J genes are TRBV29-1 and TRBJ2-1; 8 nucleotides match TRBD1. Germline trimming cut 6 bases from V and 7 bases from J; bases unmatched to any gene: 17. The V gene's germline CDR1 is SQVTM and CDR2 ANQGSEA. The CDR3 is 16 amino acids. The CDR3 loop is CSVPNSGTGIGNEQFF. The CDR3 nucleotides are TGCAGCGTCCCCAACTCCGGGACAGGCATCGGAAATGAGCAGTTCTTC.

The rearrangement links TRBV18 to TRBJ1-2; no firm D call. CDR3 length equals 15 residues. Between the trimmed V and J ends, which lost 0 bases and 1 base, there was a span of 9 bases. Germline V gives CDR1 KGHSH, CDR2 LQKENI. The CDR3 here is CASSPPRVHNYGYTF. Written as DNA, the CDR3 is TGTGCCAGCTCACCACCCCGGGTCCATAACTATGGCTACACCTTC.

CDR3 region: CASSLRGRETQYF. As DNA, the CDR3 is TGTGCCAGCAGCTTACGAGGGAGGGAGACCCAGTACTTC. The genes are TRBV7-2 and TRBJ2-5, with D perhaps matching TRBD2 (6 bases). This CDR3 comprises 13 residues. With 2 bases removed from V and 5 bases from J, the gap between germline ends came to 9 bases. CDR1 is SGHTA and CDR2 is FQGNSA in the germline V gene.

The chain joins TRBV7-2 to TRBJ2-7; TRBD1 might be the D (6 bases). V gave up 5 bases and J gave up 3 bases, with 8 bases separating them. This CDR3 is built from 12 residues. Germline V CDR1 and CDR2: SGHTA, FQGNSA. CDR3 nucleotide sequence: TGTGCCAGCAGCCCGACAGGCTACGAGCAGTACTTC. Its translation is CASSPTGYEQYF.

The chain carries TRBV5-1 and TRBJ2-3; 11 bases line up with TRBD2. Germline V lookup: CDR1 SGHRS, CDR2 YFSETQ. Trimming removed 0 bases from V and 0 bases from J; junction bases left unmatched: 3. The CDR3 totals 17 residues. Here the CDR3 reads CASSLVAGGPSTDTQYF. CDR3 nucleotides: TGCGCCAGCAGCTTGGTAGCGGGAGGGCCCAGCACAGATACGCAGTATTTT.

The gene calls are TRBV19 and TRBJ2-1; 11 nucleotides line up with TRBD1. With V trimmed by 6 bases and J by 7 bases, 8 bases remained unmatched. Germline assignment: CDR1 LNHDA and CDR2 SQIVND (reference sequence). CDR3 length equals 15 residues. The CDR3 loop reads CASRTGTGGGNEQFF. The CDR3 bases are TGTGCCAGTAGGACCGGGACAGGGGGAGGAAATGAGCAGTTCTTC.

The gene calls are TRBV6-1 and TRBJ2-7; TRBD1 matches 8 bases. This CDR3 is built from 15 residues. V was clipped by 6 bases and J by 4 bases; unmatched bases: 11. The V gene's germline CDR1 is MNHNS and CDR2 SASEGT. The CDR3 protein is CASRLRQGTMYEQYF. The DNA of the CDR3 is TGTGCCAGCAGGCTCAGACAGGGGACGATGTACGAGCAGTACTTC.

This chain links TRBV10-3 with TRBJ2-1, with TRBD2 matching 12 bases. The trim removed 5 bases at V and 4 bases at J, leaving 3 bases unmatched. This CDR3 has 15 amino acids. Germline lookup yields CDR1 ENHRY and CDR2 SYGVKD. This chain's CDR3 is CAISRTSGAYNEQFF. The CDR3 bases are TGTGCCATCAGTAGGACTAGCGGGGCTTACAATGAGCAGTTCTTC.

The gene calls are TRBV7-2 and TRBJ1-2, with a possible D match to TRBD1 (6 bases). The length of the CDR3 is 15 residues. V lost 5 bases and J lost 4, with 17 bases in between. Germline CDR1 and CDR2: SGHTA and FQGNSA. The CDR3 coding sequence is TGTGCCAGCAGCCCCGGGGGGGGCGCGGGCTATGGCTACACCTTC. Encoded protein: CASSPGGGAGYGYTF.

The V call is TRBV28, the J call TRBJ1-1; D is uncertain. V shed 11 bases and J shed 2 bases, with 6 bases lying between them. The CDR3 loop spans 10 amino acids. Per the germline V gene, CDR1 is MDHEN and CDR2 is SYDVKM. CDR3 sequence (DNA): TGTGCCCACGGAAACACTGAAGCTTTCTTT. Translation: CAHGNTEAFF.

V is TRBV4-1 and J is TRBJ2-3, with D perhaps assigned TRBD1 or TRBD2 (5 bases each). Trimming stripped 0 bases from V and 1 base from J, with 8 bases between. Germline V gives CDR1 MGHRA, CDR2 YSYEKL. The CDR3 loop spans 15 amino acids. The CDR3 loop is CASSQDRDRTDTQYF. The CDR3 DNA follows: TGCGCCAGCAGCCAAGATCGGGACCGCACAGATACGCAGTATTTT.

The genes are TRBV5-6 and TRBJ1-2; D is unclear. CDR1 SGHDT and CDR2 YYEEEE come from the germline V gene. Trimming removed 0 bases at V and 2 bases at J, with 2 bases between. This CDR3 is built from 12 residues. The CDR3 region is CASSLANYGYTF. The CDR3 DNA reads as TGTGCCAGCAGCTTGGCCAACTATGGCTACACCTTC.

The CDR3 spells CATSREGTGGTEAFF. CDR3 coding DNA: TGTGCCACCAGCAGAGAGGGGACAGGGGGTACTGAAGCTTTCTTT. V gene TRBV15 combines with J gene TRBJ1-1, with TRBD1 matching over 11 bases. The germline V gene has CDR1 LNHNV and CDR2 YYDKDF (reference sequence). V shed 0 bases, J shed 5 bases, and the junction held 2 bases outside the gene matches. This CDR3 contains 15 residues. Full variable domain (rest looked up from reference TRBV15 and TRBJ1-1): DAMVIQNPRYQVTQFGKPVTLSCSQTLNHNVMYWYQQKSSQAPKLLFHYYDKDFNNEADTPDNFQSRRPNTSFCFLDIRSPGLGDTAMYLCATSREGTGGTEAFFGQGTRLTVV.

The CDR3 spells CASSGGDYRANNEQFF. The CDR3 nucleotides read TGCGCCAGCAGCGGGGGGGACTACCGAGCTAACAATGAGCAGTTCTTC. The J gene is TRBJ2-1, the V gene TRBV5-1; TRBD2 matches at 7 bases. V gave up 4 bases and J gave up 5 bases; unmatched junction bases: 12. This CDR3 comprises 16 residues. Germline values: CDR1 SGHRS, CDR2 YFSETQ.

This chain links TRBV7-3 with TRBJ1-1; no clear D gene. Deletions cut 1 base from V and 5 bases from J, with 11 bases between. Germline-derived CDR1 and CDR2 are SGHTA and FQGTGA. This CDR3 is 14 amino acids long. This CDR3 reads CASSLSGSVTEAFF. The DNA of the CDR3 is TGTGCCAGCAGCTTAAGTGGGAGTGTTACTGAAGCTTTCTTT.

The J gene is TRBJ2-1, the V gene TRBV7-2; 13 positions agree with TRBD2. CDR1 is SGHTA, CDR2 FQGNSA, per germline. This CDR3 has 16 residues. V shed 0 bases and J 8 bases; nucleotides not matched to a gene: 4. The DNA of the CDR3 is TGTGCCAGCAGCTTAGCGTGGACTAGCGGGAGAGATGAGCAGTTCTTC. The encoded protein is CASSLAWTSGRDEQFF.

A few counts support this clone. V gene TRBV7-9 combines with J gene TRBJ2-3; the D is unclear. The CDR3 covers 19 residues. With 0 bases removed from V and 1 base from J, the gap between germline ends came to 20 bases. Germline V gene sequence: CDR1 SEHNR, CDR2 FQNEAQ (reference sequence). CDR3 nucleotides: TGTGCCAGCAGCTTAGCGCTAAGGAGTCAGGCGATGGGCACAGATACGCAGTATTTT. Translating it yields CASSLALRSQAMGTDTQYF.

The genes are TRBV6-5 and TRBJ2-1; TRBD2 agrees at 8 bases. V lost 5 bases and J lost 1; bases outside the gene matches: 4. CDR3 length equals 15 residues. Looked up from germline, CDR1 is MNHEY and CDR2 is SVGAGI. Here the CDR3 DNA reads TGTGCCAGCAGTGCCAGCGGGAGATCCTACAATGAGCAGTTCTTC. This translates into CASSASGRSYNEQFF.

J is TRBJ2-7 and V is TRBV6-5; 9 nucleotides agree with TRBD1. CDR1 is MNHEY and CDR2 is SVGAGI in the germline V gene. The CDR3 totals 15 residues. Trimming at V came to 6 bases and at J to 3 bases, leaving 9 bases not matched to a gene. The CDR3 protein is CASSPPGGQGYEQYF. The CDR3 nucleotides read TGTGCCAGCAGCCCCCCCGGGGGACAGGGCTACGAGCAGTACTTC.

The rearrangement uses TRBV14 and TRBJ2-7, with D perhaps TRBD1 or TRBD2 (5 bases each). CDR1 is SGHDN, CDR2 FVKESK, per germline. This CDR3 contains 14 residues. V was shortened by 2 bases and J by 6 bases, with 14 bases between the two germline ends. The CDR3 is CASSQKRGSVEQYF. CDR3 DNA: TGTGCCAGCAGCCAAAAGAGGGGATCCGTCGAGCAGTACTTC. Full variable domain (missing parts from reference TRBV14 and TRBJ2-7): EAGVTQFPSHSVIEKGQTVTLRCDPISGHDNLYWYRRVMGKEIKFLLHFVKESKQDESGMPNNRFLAERTGGTYSTLKVQPAELEDSGVYFCASSQKRGSVEQYFGPGTRLTVT.

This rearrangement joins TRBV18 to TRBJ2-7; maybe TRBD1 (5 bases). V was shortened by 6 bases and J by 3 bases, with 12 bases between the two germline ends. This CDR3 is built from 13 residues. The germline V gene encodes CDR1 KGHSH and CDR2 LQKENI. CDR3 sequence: CASSLGRGYEQYF. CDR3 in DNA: TGTGCCAGCTCGCTGGGAAGGGGCTACGAGCAGTACTTC.

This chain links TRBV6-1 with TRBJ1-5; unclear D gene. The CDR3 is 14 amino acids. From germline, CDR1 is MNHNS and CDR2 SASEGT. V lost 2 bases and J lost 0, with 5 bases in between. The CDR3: CASSEPHSNQPQHF. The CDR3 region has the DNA TGTGCCAGCAGTGAACCGCATAGCAATCAGCCCCAGCATTTT.